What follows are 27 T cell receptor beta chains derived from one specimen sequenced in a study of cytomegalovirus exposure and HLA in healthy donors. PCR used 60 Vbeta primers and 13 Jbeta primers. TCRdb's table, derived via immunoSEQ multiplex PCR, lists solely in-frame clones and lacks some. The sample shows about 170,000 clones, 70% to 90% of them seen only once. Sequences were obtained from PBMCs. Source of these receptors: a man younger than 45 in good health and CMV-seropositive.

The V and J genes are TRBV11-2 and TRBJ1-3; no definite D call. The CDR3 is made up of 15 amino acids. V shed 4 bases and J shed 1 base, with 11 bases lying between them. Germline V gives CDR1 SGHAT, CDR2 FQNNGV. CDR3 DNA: TGTGCCAGCAGCTCCCTAGGCCCGTCTGGAAACACCATATATTTT. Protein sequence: CASSSLGPSGNTIYF.

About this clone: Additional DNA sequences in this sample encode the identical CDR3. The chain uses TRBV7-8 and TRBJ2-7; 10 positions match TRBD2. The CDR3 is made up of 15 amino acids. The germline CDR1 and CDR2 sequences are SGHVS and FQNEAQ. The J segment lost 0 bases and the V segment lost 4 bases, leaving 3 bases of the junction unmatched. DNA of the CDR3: TGTGCCAGCAGCTCATTAGCGGGAGGCTCCTACGAGCAGTACTTC. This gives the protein CASSSLAGGSYEQYF.

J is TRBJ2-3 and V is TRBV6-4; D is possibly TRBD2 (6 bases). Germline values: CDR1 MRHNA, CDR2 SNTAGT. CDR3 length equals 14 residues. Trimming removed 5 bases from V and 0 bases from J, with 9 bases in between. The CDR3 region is CASSRDSSTDTQYF. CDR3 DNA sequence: TGTGCCAGCAGTCGGGACTCTAGCACAGATACGCAGTATTTT.

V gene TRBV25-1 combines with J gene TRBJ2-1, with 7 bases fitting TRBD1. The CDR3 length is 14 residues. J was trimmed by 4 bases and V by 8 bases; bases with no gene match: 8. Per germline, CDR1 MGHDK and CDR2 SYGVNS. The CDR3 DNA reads TGTGCCAGCGGTAGAGGGGGCTCTTACAATGAGCAGTTCTTC. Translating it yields CASGRGGSYNEQFF.

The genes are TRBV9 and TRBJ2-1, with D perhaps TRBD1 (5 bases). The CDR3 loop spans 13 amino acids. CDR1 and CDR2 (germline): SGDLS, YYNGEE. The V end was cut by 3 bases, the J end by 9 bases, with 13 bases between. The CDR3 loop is CASSATRGFEQFF. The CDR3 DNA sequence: TGTGCCAGCAGCGCCACAAGGGGATTTGAGCAGTTCTTC.

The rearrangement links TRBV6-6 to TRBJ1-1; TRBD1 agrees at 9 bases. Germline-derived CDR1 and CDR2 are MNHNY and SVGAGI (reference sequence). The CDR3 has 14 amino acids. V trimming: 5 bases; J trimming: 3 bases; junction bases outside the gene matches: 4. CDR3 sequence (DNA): TGTGCCAGCAGTAAACAGGGGGCGGACACTGAAGCTTTCTTT. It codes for CASSKQGADTEAFF.

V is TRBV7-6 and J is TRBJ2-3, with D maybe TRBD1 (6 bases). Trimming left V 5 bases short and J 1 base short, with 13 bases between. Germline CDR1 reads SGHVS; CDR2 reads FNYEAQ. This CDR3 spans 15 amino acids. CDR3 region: CASSHRAERTDTQYF. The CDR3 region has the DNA TGTGCCAGCAGCCACAGGGCCGAACGCACAGATACGCAGTATTTT.

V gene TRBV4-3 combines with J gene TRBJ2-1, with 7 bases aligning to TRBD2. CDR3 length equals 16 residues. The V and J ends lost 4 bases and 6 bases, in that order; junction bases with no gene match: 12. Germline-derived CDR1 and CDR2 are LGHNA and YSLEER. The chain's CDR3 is CASSLRKAAGFNEQFF. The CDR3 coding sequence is TGCGCCAGCAGCCTGCGGAAGGCAGCGGGGTTCAATGAGCAGTTCTTC.

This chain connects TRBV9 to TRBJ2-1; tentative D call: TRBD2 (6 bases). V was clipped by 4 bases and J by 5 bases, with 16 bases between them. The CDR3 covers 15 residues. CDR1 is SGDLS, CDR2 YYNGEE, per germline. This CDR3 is CASSPSGGDNNEQFF. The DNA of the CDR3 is TGTGCCAGCAGCCCGTCGGGCGGGGATAACAATGAGCAGTTCTTC.

The CDR3 DNA sequence: TGCAGCGTGGGACTAGCGGGAGGCGGGACCGGGGAGCTGTTTTTT. Residues: CSVGLAGGGTGELFF. The genes are TRBV29-1 and TRBJ2-2; TRBD2 aligns across 15 bases. This CDR3 spans 15 amino acids. CDR1 SQVTM and CDR2 ANQGSEA come from the germline V gene. The V and J ends lost 6 bases and 5 bases, in that order; junction bases with no gene match: 4.

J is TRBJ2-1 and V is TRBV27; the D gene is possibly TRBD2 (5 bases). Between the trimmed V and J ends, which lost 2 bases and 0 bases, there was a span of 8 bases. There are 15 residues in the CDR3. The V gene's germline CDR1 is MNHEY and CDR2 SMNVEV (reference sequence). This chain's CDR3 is CASSLLGSSYNEQFF. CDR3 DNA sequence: TGTGCCAGCAGTTTACTGGGGAGCTCCTACAATGAGCAGTTCTTC.

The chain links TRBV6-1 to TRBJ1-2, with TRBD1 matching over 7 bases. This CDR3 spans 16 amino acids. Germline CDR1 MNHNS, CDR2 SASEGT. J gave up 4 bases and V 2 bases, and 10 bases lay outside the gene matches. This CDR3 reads CASSERWDSSPYGYTF. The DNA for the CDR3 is TGTGCCAGCAGTGAAAGATGGGACAGCAGCCCCTATGGCTACACCTTC.

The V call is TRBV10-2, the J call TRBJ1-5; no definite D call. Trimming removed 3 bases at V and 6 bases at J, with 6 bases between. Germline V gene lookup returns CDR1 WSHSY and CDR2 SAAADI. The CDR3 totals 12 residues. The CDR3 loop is CASSDPVQPQHF. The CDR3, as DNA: TGCGCCAGCAGTGATCCCGTTCAGCCCCAGCATTTT.

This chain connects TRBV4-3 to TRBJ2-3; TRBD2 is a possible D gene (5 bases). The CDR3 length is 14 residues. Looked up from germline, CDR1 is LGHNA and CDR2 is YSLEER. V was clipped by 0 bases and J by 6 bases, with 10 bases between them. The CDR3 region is CASSQDTAGDTQYF. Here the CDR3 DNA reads TGCGCCAGCAGCCAAGATACCGCGGGTGATACGCAGTATTTT.

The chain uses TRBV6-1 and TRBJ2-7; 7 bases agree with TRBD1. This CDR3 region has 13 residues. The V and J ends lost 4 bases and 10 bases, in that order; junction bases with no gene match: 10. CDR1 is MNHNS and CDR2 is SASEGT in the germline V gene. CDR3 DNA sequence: TGTGCCAGCAGTGGAGAATCTCAGGGGGTTCAGTACTTC. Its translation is CASSGESQGVQYF.

CDR3 DNA: TGTGCCAGCAGTGAAGTAGGGACAGTATCTTATGGCTACACCTTC. Translating it yields CASSEVGTVSYGYTF. V usage is TRBV2 and J usage is TRBJ1-2, with TRBD1 matching over 7 bases. Looked up from germline, CDR1 is SNHLY and CDR2 is FYNNEI. The length of the CDR3 is 15 residues. Germline trimming cut 1 base from V and 5 bases from J; bases unmatched to any gene: 7.

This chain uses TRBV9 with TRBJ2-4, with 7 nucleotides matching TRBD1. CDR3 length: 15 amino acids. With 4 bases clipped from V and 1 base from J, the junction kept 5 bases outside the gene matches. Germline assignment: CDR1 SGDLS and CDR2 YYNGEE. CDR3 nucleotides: TGTGCCAGCAGCCCGACAGGGTCGGCCAAAAACATTCAGTACTTC. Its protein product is CASSPTGSAKNIQYF.

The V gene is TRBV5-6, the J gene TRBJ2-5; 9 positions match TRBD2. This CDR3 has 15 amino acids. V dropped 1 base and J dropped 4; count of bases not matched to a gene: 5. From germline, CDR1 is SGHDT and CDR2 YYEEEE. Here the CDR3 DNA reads TGTGCCAGCAGCTTGAGCGGGAGGATGGGAGAGACCCAGTACTTC. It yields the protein CASSLSGRMGETQYF. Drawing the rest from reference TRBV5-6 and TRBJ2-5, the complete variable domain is DAGVTQSPTHLIKTRGQQVTLRCSPKSGHDTVSWYQQALGQGPQFIFQYYEEEERQRGNFPDRFSGHQFPNYSSELNVNALLLGDSALYLCASSLSGRMGETQYFGPGTRLLVL.

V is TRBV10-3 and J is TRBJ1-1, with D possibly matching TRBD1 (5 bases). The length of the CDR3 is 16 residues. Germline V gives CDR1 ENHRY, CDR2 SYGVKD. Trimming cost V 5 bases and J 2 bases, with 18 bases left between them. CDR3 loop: CAISPHSGGDNTEAFF. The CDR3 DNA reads TGTGCCATCAGTCCTCATAGTGGGGGGGATAACACTGAAGCTTTCTTT.

CDR3 coding DNA: TGTGCCAGCAGTTACTCGAGAGGGAACAGACAGCCCCAGCATTTT. It encodes CASSYSRGNRQPQHF. The genes are TRBV6-6 and TRBJ1-5; no clear D. With 0 bases removed from V and 7 bases from J, the gap between germline ends came to 13 bases. The CDR3 runs to 15 residues. In germline, CDR1 is MNHNY, CDR2 SVGAGI (reference sequence).

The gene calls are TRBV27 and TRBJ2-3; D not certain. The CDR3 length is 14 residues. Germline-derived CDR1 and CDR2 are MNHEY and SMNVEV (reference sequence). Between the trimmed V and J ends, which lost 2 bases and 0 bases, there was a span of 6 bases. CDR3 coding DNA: TGTGCCAGCAGTTTAGCACTTAGCACAGATACGCAGTATTTT. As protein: CASSLALSTDTQYF.

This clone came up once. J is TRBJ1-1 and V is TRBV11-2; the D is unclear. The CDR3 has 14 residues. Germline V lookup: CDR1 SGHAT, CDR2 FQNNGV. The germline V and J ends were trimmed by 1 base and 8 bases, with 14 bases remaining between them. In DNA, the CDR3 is TGTGCCAGCAGCTTAGGATCTGGAGTACAAGAAGCTTTCTTT. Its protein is CASSLGSGVQEAFF.

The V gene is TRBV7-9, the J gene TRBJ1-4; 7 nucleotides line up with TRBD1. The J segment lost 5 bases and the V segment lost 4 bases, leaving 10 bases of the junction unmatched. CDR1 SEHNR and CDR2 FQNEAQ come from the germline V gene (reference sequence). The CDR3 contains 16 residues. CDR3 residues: CASSSNPQGPNEKLFF. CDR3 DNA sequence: TGTGCCAGCAGCTCGAACCCACAGGGGCCAAATGAAAAACTGTTTTTT.

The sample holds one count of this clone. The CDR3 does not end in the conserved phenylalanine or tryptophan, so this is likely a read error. The CDR3 sequence is CASSYISGGSNEQYL. CDR3 DNA: TGTGCCAGCAGCTACATATCAGGGGGAAGCAACGAGCAGTACCTC. This chain links TRBV7-9 with TRBJ2-7, with 7 bases identical to TRBD1. This CDR3 region has 15 residues. Germline V lookup: CDR1 SEHNR, CDR2 FQNEAQ (reference sequence). V lost 4 bases, J lost 5 bases, and 11 bases stayed unmatched.

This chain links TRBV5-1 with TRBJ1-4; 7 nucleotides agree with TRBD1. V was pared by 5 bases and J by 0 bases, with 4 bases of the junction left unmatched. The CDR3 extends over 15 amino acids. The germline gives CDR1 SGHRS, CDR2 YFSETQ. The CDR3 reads CASRPQGATNEKLFF. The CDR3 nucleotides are TGCGCCAGCAGACCTCAGGGGGCAACTAATGAAAAACTGTTTTTT.

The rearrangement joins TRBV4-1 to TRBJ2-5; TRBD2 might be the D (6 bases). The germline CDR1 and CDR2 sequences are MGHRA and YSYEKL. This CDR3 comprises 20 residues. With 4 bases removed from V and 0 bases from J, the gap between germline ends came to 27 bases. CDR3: CASSPDAGPTSRENQETQYF. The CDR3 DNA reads TGCGCCAGCAGCCCCGACGCGGGACCGACGAGTAGGGAGAACCAAGAGACCCAGTACTTC.

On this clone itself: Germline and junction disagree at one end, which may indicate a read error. CDR3 loop: CASSSKMYGTLQGKIF. CDR3 DNA: TGCGCCAGCAGCTCGAAAATGTACGGGACATTACAAGGCAAAATCTTC. The rearrangement links TRBV5-1 to TRBJ2-1, with D perhaps matching TRBD1 (6 bases). CDR1 SGHRS and CDR2 YFSETQ come from the germline V gene. The CDR3 is 16 residues long.